This T cell receptor (beta chain) was recovered during a study of blood T cell repertoires in COVID-19. For the study at large: COVID-19 samples from acute and convalescent phases originated in the United States, Italy and Spain. The cDNA or gDNA used as material had been derived from T cells, B-cell-depleted T cells, or PBMCs.

The germline V and J ends were trimmed by 2 bases and 8 bases, with 15 bases remaining between them. CDR3 length: 14 amino acids. Germline V gene data show CDR1 as MNHEY and CDR2 as SVGEGT. Generated by immunoSEQ multiplex PCR, the TCRdb table keeps only in-frame clones and is missing some. The sample has 48,000 or so clones; about 83% are singletons. This sequence joins TRBV6-2 or TRBV6-3 and TRBJ1-2; no clear D gene. The source of this sequence is a woman aged 55 to 70 with acute or convalescent COVID-19. Sequencing used peripheral blood. In nucleotides, the CDR3 is TGTGCCAGCAGTTACACGACTGCAAGAAGGGGCTACACCTTC. Encoded protein: CASSYTTARRGYTF.